These 26 T cell receptor beta chains were all obtained from the same sample, sequenced in a study of early T cells in non-severe SARS-CoV-2 infection. MiXCR, run by TCRdb on the 5' RACE reads, gives a single entry per CDR3 protein. The data show 100,000 to 150,000 distinct CDR3 sequences, under 15% seen once. The specimen sequenced was whole blood. Receptor source: an adult who was a healthcare worker with PCR-confirmed SARS-CoV-2 infection or an uninfected control (not recorded which).

The chain uses TRBV29-1 and TRBJ1-1; a possible D gene is TRBD1 (5 bases). Per the germline V gene, CDR1 is SQVTM and CDR2 is ANQGSEA. CDR3 length equals 13 residues. The CDR3 region is CAGRGWKNTEAFF. The CDR3 region has the DNA TGCGCAGGGCGGGGATGGAAGAACACTGAAGCTTTCTTT. Full variable domain (remainder filled in from reference TRBV29-1 and TRBJ1-1): SAVISQKPSRDICQRGTSLTIQCQVDSQVTMMFWYRQQPGQSLTLIATANQGSEATYESGFVIDKFPISRPNLTFSTLTVSNMSPEDSSIYLCAGRGWKNTEAFFGQGTRLTVV.

At least ten counts were recorded for this clonotype. The J gene is TRBJ2-3, the V gene TRBV27; 8 bases are a match to TRBD2. Germline assignment: CDR1 MNHEY and CDR2 SMNVEV (reference sequence). V gave up 2 bases and J gave up 8 bases; unmatched junction bases: 9. This CDR3 has 15 amino acids. The CDR3 sequence is CASSLKARGGGTQYF. CDR3 DNA sequence: TGTGCCAGCAGTTTAAAGGCCCGGGGGGGCGGTACGCAGTATTTT.

The rearrangement links TRBV7-2 to TRBJ2-7; D perhaps matches TRBD1 (6 bases). Germline-derived CDR1 and CDR2 are SGHTA and FQGNSA. V lost 5 bases and J 2 bases, leaving 10 bases between the germline ends. CDR3 length: 13 amino acids. Written as DNA, the CDR3 is TGTGCCAGCAGCGGTTACAGGGCCTACGAGCAGTACTTC. Residues: CASSGYRAYEQYF.

This clonotype was seen only a few times. The V call is TRBV18, the J call TRBJ2-3, with D tentatively TRBD2 (6 bases). CDR1 is KGHSH and CDR2 is LQKENI in the germline V gene. Trimming left V 6 bases short and J 0 bases short, with 13 bases between. The CDR3 has 15 amino acids. Here the CDR3 DNA reads TGTGCCAGCTCTCTTACGGGGGATAGCACAGATACGCAGTATTTT. Encoded protein: CASSLTGDSTDTQYF.

There are a few counts of this clonotype. V is TRBV6-1 and J is TRBJ1-5; the D gene is possibly TRBD1 (5 bases). The CDR3 extends over 14 amino acids. In germline, CDR1 is MNHNS, CDR2 SASEGT. V dropped 7 bases and J dropped 4 bases, with 14 bases sitting between them. As DNA, the CDR3 is TGTGCCAGCACCGAAGGGGTGTTAAATCAGCCCCAGCATTTT. This translates into CASTEGVLNQPQHF.

V and J are TRBV29-1 and TRBJ2-5; 7 nucleotides line up with TRBD2. With V trimmed by 6 bases and J by 5 bases, 12 bases remained unmatched. The CDR3 is 14 amino acids. Germline V CDR1 and CDR2: SQVTM, ANQGSEA. The CDR3 nucleotides read TGCAGCGTCGCCGGGACGGCCGGGGGGGAGACCCAGTACTTC. Protein product: CSVAGTAGGETQYF.

This clonotype occurred a few times. This chain links TRBV12-3 or TRBV12-4 with TRBJ2-2; D gene unclear. The CDR3 contains 14 residues. V lost 2 bases to trimming and J lost 5 bases, with 9 bases between them. The CDR3 sequence is CASSLQAETGELFF. DNA of the CDR3: TGTGCCAGCAGTTTACAGGCGGAAACCGGGGAGCTGTTTTTT.

The rearrangement joins TRBV6-2 or TRBV6-3 to TRBJ2-7, with 8 bases matching TRBD2. Trimming cost V 4 bases and J 3 bases; bases outside gene matches: 5. The CDR3 contains 14 residues. CDR1 is MNHEY, CDR2 SVGEGT, per germline. The CDR3 loop is CASSFSGVDYEQYF. The CDR3 nucleotides read TGTGCCAGCAGTTTTAGCGGGGTAGACTACGAGCAGTACTTC.

This clonotype was observed at least ten times. The chain couples TRBV6-4 to TRBJ2-1; D ambiguous. This CDR3 contains 13 residues. The germline V gene encodes CDR1 MRHNA and CDR2 SNTAGT. The V gene lost 6 bases and the J gene lost 6 bases, with 12 bases spanning the gap. The CDR3 nucleotides read TGTGCCAGCAGCCCGACTGATTCCAATGAGCAGTTCTTC. This encodes CASSPTDSNEQFF.

This clonotype was picked up a small number of times. The gene calls are TRBV5-1 and TRBJ2-2; a possible D gene is TRBD2 (5 bases). The CDR3 sequence is 17 residues long. CDR1 SGHRS and CDR2 YFSETQ come from the germline V gene. V was cut by 1 base and J by 5 bases, with 18 bases left in between. CDR3 region: CASSLSQIGGYTGELFF. The CDR3 DNA reads as TGCGCCAGCAGCTTGAGTCAGATCGGAGGTTATACCGGGGAGCTGTTTTTT.

This clonotype was seen many times. V gene TRBV7-9 combines with J gene TRBJ2-1, with 7 nucleotides matching TRBD1. Looked up from germline, CDR1 is SEHNR and CDR2 is FQNEAQ (reference sequence). The CDR3 consists of 15 residues. V dropped 5 bases and J dropped 5; count of bases not matched to a gene: 9. Written as DNA, the CDR3 is TGTGCCAGCAGCCGCCCGGGACAGAAAGACAATGAGCAGTTCTTC. Translation: CASSRPGQKDNEQFF.

This clonotype showed up many times. The V gene is TRBV20-1, the J gene TRBJ2-2, with D possibly matching TRBD1 (5 bases). This CDR3 has 13 amino acids. Trimming shortened V by 1 base and J by 5 bases, and 8 bases separated the two germline ends. Germline values: CDR1 DFQATT, CDR2 SNEGSKA (reference sequence). CDR3 nucleotide sequence: TGCAGTGCTAGAGCCGGACAAACCGGGGAGCTGTTTTTT. Translating gives CSARAGQTGELFF.

Ten or more counts support this clonotype. The chain combines TRBV10-3 with TRBJ1-1; TRBD1 matches at 10 bases. This CDR3 is built from 12 residues. Germline V gives CDR1 ENHRY, CDR2 SYGVKD. The V segment lost 11 bases and the J segment 4 bases; nucleotides outside the gene matches: 4. The CDR3 bases are TGTGCCTCAAGGACAGGGGGCACTGAAGCTTTCTTT. This sequence encodes CASRTGGTEAFF.

This clonotype was detected a few times. The rearrangement links TRBV5-5 to TRBJ1-5; D gene unclear. Germline CDR1 reads SGHKS; CDR2 reads YYEKEE (reference sequence). This CDR3 contains 13 residues. V was shortened by 3 bases and J by 6 bases, with 10 bases between the two germline ends. The CDR3 DNA reads as TGTGCCAGCAGCTCCGCTCTCACTCAGCCCCAGCATTTT. Its protein product is CASSSALTQPQHF.

The chain has TRBV20-1 and TRBJ2-7; TRBD1 matches at 9 bases. Trimming took 6 bases from V and 5 from J; bases not matched to a gene: 8. The CDR3 is 13 residues long. Germline V gives CDR1 DFQATT, CDR2 SNEGSKA (reference sequence). CDR3 amino acids: CSATRDRADEQYF. DNA for the CDR3: TGCAGTGCGACCCGGGACAGGGCGGACGAGCAGTACTTC.

This clonotype was seen a handful of times. This chain connects TRBV19 to TRBJ1-5, with no clear D. The V end lost 8 bases, the J end lost 0 bases, and 14 bases lay between the germline ends. Germline CDR1 is LNHDA and CDR2 is SQIVND (reference sequence). The CDR3 extends over 15 amino acids. The chain's CDR3 is CASRRGLASNQPQHF. The DNA of the CDR3 is TGTGCCAGTCGCAGAGGGCTCGCTAGCAATCAGCCCCAGCATTTT.

The sample holds a few counts of this clonotype. This chain links TRBV29-1 with TRBJ2-3; the D gene is possibly TRBD2 (6 bases). Germline-derived CDR1 and CDR2 are SQVTM and ANQGSEA. This CDR3 region has 14 residues. Trimming removed 3 bases from V and 1 base from J, with 11 bases in between. The CDR3 protein is CSVDERARTDTQYF. The DNA of the CDR3 is TGCAGCGTTGACGAGCGGGCACGCACAGATACGCAGTATTTT.

This clonotype was seen only a few times. V and J are TRBV30 and TRBJ1-5; no definite D call. The CDR3 runs 12 residues. V lost 5 bases to trimming and J lost 3 bases, with 8 bases between them. Germline V gene sequence: CDR1 GTSNPN, CDR2 SVGIG (reference sequence). This chain's CDR3 is CAWDRNNQPQHF. Written as DNA, the CDR3 is TGTGCCTGGGATAGAAACAATCAGCCCCAGCATTTT.

This clonotype was observed a handful of times. This chain joins TRBV7-3 and TRBJ2-6; D is ambiguous. V lost 2 bases and J 6 bases, leaving 17 bases between the germline ends. CDR3 length: 17 amino acids. Germline values: CDR1 SGHTA, CDR2 FQGTGA. CDR3 sequence (DNA): TGTGCCAGCAGCTTAGGGTTTGGGGTCGGTTTGGCCAACGTCCTGACTTTC. Its translation: CASSLGFGVGLANVLTF.

This clonotype was observed a handful of times. The chain has TRBV20-1 and TRBJ2-7, with D perhaps TRBD2 (6 bases). This CDR3 has 15 amino acids. V was clipped by 5 bases and J by 4 bases, with 21 bases between them. The germline gives CDR1 DFQATT, CDR2 SNEGSKA (reference sequence). The CDR3 spells CSAGGGFSGTYEQYF. CDR3 nucleotide sequence: TGCAGTGCTGGAGGAGGTTTTTCAGGGACTTACGAGCAGTACTTC.

Many counts were recorded for this clonotype. This sequence joins TRBV3-1 and TRBJ1-1; D is undetermined. Germline-derived CDR1 and CDR2 are LGHDT and YNNKEL (reference sequence). Trimming took 7 bases from V and 2 from J, leaving 11 bases between them. This CDR3 region has 13 residues. CDR3 bases: TGTGCCAGCACTGACCGAACTAACACTGAAGCTTTCTTT. It codes for CASTDRTNTEAFF. The full variable domain, with the rest looked up from reference TRBV3-1 and TRBJ1-1, is DTAVSQTPKYLVTQMGNDKSIKCEQNLGHDTMYWYKQDSKKFLKIMFSYNNKELIINETVPNRFSPKSPDKAHLNLHINSLELGDSAVYFCASTDRTNTEAFFGQGTRLTVV.

The gene calls are TRBV19 and TRBJ1-2; 8 nucleotides align to TRBD1. This CDR3 has 13 amino acids. Germline CDR1 reads LNHDA; CDR2 reads SQIVND (reference sequence). V was clipped by 7 bases and J by 6 bases; unmatched bases: 7. The DNA for the CDR3 is TGTGCCAGTACCCTGGACAGGGAGGATGGCTACACCTTC. It yields the protein CASTLDREDGYTF.

In its sample, this clonotype was seen a few times. CDR3 DNA sequence: TGCGCCAGCAGCCGGGGACAGCCGAACACCGGGGAGCTGTTTTTT. Amino acids: CASSRGQPNTGELFF. The chain is built from TRBV5-1 and TRBJ2-2, with 7 bases matching TRBD1. V lost 4 bases and J lost 0; bases outside the gene matches: 3. This CDR3 spans 15 amino acids. The germline V gene encodes CDR1 SGHRS and CDR2 YFSETQ.

The chain recombines TRBV25-1 with TRBJ1-2; weak D call: TRBD1 (6 bases). The ends were cut back, 4 bases at V and 0 bases at J, with 12 bases in the middle. Germline CDR1 MGHDK, CDR2 SYGVNS. The CDR3 covers 15 residues. DNA for the CDR3: TGTGCCAGCAGTGTTCAGGGGTCAGCTAACTATGGCTACACCTTC. Protein sequence: CASSVQGSANYGYTF.

V is TRBV5-5 and J is TRBJ2-1, with TRBD2 matching over 9 bases. This CDR3 has 14 amino acids. Germline-derived CDR1 and CDR2 are SGHKS and YYEKEE (reference sequence). J was trimmed by 4 bases and V by 7 bases; bases with no gene match: 6. CDR3 bases: TGTGCCAGCTCGTCCACTAGCGGGTACAATGAGCAGTTCTTC. It encodes CASSSTSGYNEQFF.

The chain couples TRBV10-3 to TRBJ1-2, with unresolved D. The germline V gene has CDR1 ENHRY and CDR2 SYGVKD. The CDR3 loop spans 14 amino acids. V lost 0 bases to trimming and J lost 1 base, with 6 bases between them. This chain's CDR3 is CAISESQVNYGYTF. DNA for the CDR3: TGTGCCATCAGTGAGTCTCAGGTTAACTATGGCTACACCTTC.